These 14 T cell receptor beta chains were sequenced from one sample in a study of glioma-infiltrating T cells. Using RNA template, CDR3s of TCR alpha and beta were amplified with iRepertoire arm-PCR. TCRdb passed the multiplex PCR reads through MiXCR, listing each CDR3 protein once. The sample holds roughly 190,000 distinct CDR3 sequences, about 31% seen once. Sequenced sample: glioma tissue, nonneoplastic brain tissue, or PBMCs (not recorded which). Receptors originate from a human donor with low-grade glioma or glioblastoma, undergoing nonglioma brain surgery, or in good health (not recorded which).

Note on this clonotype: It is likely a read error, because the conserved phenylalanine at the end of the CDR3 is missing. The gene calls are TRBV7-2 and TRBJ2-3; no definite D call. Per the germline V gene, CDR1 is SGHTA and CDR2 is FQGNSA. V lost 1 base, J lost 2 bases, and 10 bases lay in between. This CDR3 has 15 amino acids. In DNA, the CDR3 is TGTGCCAGCAGCTTAGTCCTCCACCACACAGATACGCAGTATTAT. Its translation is CASSLVLHHTDTQYY.

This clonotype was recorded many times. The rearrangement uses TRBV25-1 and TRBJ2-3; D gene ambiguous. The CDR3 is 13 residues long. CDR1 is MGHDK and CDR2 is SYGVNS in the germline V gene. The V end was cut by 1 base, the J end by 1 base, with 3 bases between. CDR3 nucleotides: TGTGCCAGCAGTGAATCCGGCACAGATACGCAGTATTTT. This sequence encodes CASSESGTDTQYF.

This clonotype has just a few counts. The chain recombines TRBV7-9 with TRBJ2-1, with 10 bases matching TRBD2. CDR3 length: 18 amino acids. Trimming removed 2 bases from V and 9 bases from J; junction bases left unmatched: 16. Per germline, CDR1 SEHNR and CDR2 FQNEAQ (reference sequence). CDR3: CASSLSQHLAGAWGEQFF. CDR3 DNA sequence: TGTGCCAGCAGCTTATCCCAACACCTAGCGGGAGCCTGGGGTGAGCAGTTCTTC.

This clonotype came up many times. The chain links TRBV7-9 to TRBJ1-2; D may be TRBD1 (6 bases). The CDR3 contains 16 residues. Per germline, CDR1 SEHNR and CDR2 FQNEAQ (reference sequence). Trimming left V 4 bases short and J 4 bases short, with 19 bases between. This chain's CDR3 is CASSSTTTGSGYGYTF. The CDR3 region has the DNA TGTGCCAGCAGCTCAACCACCACAGGGAGCGGCTATGGCTACACCTTC. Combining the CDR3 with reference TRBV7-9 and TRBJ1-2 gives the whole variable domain DTGVSQNPRHKITKRGQNVTFRCDPISEHNRLYWYRQTLGQGPEFLTYFQNEAQLEKSRLLSDRFSAERPKGSFSTLEIQRTEQGDSAMYLCASSSTTTGSGYGYTFGSGTRLTVV.

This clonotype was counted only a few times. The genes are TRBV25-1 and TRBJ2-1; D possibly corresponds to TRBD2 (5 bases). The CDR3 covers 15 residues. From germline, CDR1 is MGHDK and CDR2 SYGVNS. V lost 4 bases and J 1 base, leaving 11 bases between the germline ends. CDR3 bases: TGTGCCAGCAGTGGACCGGAGGATTCCTACAATGAGCAGTTCTTC. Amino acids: CASSGPEDSYNEQFF.

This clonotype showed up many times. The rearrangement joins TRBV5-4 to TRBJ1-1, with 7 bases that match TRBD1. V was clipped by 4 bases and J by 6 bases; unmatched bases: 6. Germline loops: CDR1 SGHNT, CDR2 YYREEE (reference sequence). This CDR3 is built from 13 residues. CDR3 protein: CASSPDRSPEAFF. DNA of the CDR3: TGTGCCAGCAGCCCGGACAGGTCCCCTGAAGCTTTCTTT.

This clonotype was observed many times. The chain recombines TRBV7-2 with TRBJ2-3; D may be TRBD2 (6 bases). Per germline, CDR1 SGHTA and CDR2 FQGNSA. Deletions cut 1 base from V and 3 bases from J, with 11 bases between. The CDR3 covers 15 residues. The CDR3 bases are TGTGCCAGCAGCTTAGATAGCGGAGAGACAGATACGCAGTATTTT. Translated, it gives CASSLDSGETDTQYF.

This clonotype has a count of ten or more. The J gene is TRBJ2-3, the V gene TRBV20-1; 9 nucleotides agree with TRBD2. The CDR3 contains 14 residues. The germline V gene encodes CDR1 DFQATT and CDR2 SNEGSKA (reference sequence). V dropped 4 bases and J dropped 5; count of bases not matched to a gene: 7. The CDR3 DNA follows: TGCAGTGCTACGCGGGAGGGCCTAAGAGATACGCAGTATTTT. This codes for CSATREGLRDTQYF.

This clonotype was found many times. CDR3 protein: CSASRPDQETQYF. CDR3 nucleotide sequence: TGCAGTGCTAGTAGGCCAGACCAAGAGACCCAGTACTTC. The chain uses TRBV20-1 and TRBJ2-5; no definite D call. Trimming removed 3 bases from V and 0 bases from J, with 8 bases in between. CDR1 DFQATT and CDR2 SNEGSKA come from the germline V gene (reference sequence). CDR3 length: 13 amino acids.

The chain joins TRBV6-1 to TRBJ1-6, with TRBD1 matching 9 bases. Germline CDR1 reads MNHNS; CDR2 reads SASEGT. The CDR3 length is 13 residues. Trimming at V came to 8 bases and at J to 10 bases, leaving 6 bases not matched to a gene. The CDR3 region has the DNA TGTGCCAGCGAAGGACAGGGGACCTCACCCCTCCACTTT. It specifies CASEGQGTSPLHF.

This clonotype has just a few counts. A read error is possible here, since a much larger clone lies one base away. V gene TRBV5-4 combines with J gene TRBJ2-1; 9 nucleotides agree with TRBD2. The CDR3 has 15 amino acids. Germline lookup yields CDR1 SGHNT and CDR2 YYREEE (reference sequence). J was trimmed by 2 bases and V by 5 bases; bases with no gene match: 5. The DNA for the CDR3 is TGTGCCAGCAGGCCCGGGACTAGCCCCTACAATGAGCAGTTCTTC. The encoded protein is CASRPGTSPYNEQFF.

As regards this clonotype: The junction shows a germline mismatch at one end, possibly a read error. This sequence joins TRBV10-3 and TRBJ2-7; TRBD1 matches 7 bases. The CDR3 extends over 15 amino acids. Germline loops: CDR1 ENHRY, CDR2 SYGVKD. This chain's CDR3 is CAISGALGQVYGQYF. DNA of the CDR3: TGTGCCATCAGTGGGGCCCTAGGACAGGTCTACGGGCAGTACTTC.

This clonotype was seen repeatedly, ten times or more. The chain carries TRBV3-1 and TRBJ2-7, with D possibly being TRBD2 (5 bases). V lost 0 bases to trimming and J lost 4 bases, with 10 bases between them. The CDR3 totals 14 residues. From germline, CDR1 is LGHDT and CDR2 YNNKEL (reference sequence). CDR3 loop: CASSQDLEVYEQYF. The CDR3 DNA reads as TGTGCCAGCAGCCAAGATTTGGAGGTGTACGAGCAGTACTTC.

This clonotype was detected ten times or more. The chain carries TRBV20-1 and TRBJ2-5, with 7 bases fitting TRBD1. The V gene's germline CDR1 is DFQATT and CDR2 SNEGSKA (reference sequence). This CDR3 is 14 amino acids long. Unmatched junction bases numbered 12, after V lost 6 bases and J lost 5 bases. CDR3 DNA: TGCAGTGCCGAAACCGACAGGGTTGGTGAGACCCAGTACTTC. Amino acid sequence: CSAETDRVGETQYF.